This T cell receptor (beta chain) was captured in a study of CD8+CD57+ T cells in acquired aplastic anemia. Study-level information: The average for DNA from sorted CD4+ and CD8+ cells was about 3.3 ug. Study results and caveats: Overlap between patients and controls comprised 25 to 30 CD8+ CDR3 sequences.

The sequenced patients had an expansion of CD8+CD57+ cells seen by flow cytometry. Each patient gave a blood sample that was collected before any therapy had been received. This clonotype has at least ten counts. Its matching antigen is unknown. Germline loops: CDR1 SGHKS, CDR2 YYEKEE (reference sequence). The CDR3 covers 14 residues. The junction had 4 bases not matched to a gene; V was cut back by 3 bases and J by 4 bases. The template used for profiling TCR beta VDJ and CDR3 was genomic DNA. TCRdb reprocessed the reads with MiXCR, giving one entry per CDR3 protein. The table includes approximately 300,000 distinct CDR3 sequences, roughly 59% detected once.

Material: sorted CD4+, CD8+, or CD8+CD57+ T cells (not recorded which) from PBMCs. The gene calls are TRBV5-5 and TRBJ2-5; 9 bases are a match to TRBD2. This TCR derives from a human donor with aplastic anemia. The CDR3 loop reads CASSSPTSGETQYF. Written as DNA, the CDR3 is TGTGCCAGCAGCTCACCGACTAGCGGAGAGACCCAGTACTTC.